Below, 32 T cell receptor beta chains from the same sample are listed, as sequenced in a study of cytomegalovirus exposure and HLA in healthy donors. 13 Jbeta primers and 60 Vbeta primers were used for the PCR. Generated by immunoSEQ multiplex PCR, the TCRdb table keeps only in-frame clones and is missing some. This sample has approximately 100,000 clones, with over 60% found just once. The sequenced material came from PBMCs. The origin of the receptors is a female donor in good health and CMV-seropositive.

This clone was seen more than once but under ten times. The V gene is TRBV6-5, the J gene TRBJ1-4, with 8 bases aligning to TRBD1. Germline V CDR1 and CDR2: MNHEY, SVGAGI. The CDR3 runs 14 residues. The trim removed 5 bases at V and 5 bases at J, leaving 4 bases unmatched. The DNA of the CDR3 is TGTGCCAGCAGTCGGACAGGGCGCAATGAAAAACTGTTTTTT. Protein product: CASSRTGRNEKLFF.

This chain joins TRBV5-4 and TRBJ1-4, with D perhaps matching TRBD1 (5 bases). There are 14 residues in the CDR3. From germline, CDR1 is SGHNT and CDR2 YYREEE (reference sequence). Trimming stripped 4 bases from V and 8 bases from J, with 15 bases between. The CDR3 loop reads CASSMGSGAEKLFF. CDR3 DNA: TGTGCCAGCAGCATGGGGAGCGGGGCCGAAAAACTGTTTTTT.

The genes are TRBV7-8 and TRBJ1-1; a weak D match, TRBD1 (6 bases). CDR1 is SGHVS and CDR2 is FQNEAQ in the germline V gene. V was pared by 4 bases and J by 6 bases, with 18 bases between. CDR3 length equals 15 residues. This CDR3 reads CASSSPRDIGAEAFF. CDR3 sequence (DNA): TGTGCCAGCAGCTCCCCTAGGGACATAGGGGCTGAAGCTTTCTTT. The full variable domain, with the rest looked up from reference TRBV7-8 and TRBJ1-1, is GAGVSQSPRYKVAKRGQDVALRCDPISGHVSLFWYQQALGQGPEFLTYFQNEAQLDKSGLPSDRFFAERPEGSVSTLKIQRTQQEDSAVYLCASSSPRDIGAEAFFGQGTRLTVV.

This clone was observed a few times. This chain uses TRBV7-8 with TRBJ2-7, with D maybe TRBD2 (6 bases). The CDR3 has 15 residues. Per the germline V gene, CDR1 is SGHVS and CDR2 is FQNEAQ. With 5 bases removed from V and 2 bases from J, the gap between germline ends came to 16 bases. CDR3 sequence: CASSPGASATYEQYF. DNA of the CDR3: TGTGCCAGCAGCCCTGGCGCTAGCGCTACCTACGAGCAGTACTTC.

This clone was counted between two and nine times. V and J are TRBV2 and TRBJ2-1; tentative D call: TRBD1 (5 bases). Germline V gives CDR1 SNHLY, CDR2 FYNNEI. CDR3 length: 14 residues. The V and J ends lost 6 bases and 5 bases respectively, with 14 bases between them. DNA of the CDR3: TGTGCCAGCAGAGGACACGCCATGGACAATGAGCAGTTCTTC. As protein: CASRGHAMDNEQFF.

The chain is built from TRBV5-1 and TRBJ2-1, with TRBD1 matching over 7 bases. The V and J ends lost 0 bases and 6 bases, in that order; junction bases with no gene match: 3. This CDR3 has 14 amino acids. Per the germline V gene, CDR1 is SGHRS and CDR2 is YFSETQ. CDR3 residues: CASSLGQGSNEQFF. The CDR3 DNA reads TGCGCCAGCAGCTTGGGACAGGGTAGCAATGAGCAGTTCTTC.

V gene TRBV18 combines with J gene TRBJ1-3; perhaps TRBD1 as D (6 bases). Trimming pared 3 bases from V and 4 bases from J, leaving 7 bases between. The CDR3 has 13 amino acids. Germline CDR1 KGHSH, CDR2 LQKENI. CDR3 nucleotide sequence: TGTGCCAGCTCACCTACAGGGGGAAACACCATATATTTT. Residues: CASSPTGGNTIYF.

Here the CDR3 reads CASSSGPNQPQHF. The CDR3 region has the DNA TGTGCCAGCAGTTCAGGGCCCAATCAGCCCCAGCATTTT. V is TRBV6-5 and J is TRBJ1-5; a weak D match, TRBD1 (5 bases). Germline loops: CDR1 MNHEY, CDR2 SVGAGI. This CDR3 contains 13 residues. Trimming removed 4 bases from V and 3 bases from J, with 7 bases in between.

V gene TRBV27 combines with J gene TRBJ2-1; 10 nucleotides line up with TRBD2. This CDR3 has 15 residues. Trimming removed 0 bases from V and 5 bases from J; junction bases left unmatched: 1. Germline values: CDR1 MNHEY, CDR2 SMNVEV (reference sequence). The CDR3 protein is CASSLSSGGNNEQFF. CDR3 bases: TGTGCCAGCAGTTTATCTAGCGGGGGGAACAATGAGCAGTTCTTC.

CDR3 bases: TGTGCCACCAGCAGAGACCCCGGGGTACGGACAGATACGCAGTATTTT. This encodes CATSRDPGVRTDTQYF. V is TRBV15 and J is TRBJ2-3; D possibly corresponds to TRBD2 (5 bases). The CDR3 is 16 residues long. The germline gives CDR1 LNHNV, CDR2 YYDKDF (reference sequence). The V and J ends lost 0 bases and 3 bases respectively, with 13 bases between them.

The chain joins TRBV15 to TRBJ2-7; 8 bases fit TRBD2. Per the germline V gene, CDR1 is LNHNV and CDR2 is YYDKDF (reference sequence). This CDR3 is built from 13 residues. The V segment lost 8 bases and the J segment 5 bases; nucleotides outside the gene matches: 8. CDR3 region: CATAPGLVNEQYF. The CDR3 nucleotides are TGTGCCACCGCTCCGGGACTAGTAAACGAGCAGTACTTC.

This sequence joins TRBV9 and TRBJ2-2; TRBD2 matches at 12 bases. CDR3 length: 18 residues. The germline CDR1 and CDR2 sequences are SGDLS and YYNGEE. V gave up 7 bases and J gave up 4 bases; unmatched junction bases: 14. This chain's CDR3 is CASSRTETSGRATGELFF. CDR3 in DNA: TGTGCCAGCTCAAGGACAGAGACTAGCGGGAGAGCCACCGGGGAGCTGTTTTTT.

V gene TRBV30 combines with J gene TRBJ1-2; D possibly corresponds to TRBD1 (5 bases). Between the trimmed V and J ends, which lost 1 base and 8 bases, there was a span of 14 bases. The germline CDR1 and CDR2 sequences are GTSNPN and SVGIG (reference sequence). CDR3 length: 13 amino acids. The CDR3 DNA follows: TGTGCCTGGAGTGACGGGGACTTGAGGGGCTACACCTTC. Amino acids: CAWSDGDLRGYTF.

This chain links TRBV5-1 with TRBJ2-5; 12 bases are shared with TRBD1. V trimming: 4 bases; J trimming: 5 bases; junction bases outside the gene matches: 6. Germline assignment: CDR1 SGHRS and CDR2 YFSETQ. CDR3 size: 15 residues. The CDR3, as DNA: TGCGCCAGCAGCGTCGGGACAGGGGGCCGGGAGACCCAGTACTTC. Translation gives CASSVGTGGRETQYF.

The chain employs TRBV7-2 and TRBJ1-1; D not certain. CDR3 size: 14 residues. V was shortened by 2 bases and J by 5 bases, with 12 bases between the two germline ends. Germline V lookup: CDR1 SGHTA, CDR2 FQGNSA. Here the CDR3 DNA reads TGTGCCAGCAGCTTACCCCGGCCGGGGACTGAAGCTTTCTTT. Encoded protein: CASSLPRPGTEAFF.

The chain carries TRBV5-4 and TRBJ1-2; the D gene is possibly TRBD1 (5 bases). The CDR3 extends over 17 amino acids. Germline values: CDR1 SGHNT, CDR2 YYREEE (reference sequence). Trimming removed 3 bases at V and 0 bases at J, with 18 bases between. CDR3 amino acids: CASSYPGGDRANYGYTF. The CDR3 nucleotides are TGTGCCAGCAGCTACCCGGGGGGGGACCGAGCTAACTATGGCTACACCTTC.

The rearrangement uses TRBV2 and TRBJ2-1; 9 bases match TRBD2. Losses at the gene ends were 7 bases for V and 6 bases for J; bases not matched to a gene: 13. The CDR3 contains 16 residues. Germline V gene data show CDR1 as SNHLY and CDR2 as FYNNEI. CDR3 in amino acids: CASTNPGSGSRNEQFF. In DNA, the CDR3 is TGTGCCAGCACCAATCCTGGTAGCGGGAGCCGCAATGAGCAGTTCTTC.

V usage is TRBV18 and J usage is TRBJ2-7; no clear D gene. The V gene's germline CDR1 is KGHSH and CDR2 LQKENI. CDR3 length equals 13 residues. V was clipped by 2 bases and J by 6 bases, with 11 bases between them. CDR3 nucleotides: TGTGCCAGCTCACCAAAGCTAGATGGCGAGCAGTACTTC. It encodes CASSPKLDGEQYF.

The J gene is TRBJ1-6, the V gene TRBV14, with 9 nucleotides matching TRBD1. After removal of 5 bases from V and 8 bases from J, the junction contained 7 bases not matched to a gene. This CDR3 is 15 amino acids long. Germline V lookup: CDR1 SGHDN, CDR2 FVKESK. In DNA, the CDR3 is TGTGCCAGCAGCTCCCCGGGACAGGGACATTCACCCCTCCACTTT. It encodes CASSSPGQGHSPLHF.

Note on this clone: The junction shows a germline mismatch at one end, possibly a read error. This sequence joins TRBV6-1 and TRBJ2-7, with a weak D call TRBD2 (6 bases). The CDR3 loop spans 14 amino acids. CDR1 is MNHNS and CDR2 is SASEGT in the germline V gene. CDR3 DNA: TGTGCCAGTTGGGGTGGGACTGACTCCCACGAGCAGTACTTC. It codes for CASWGGTDSHEQYF.

The CDR3, as DNA: TGTGCCAGCTCACCCGGGACAGCCTATGGCTACACCTTC. This sequence encodes CASSPGTAYGYTF. The chain couples TRBV18 to TRBJ1-2, with 7 bases matching TRBD1. This CDR3 is 13 amino acids long. The V gene's germline CDR1 is KGHSH and CDR2 LQKENI. Germline trimming cut 3 bases from V and 4 bases from J; bases unmatched to any gene: 2.

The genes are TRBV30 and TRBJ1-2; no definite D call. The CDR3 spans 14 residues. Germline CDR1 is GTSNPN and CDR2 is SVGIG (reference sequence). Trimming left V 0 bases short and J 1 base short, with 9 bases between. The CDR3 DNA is TGTGCCTGGAGTGTACCCGGTTTTAACTATGGCTACACCTTC. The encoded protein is CAWSVPGFNYGYTF.

The CDR3 bases are TGTGCCAGCAGCTTAATTAGGGGAACAGATACGCAGTATTTT. Its translation is CASSLIRGTDTQYF. The rearrangement links TRBV7-3 to TRBJ2-3, with a weak D call TRBD1 (5 bases). With 1 base removed from V and 3 bases from J, the gap between germline ends came to 8 bases. There are 14 residues in the CDR3. Germline CDR1 is SGHTA and CDR2 is FQGTGA.

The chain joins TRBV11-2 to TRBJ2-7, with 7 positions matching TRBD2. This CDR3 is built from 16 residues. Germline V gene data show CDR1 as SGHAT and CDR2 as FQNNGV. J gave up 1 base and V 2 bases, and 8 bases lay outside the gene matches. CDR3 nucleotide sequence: TGTGCCAGCAGCTTAACAATTTCGGGGGGTTCCTACGAGCAGTACTTC. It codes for CASSLTISGGSYEQYF.

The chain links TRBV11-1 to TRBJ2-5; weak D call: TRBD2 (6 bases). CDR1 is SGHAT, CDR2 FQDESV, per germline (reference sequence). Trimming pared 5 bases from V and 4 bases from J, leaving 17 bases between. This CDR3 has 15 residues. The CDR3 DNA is TGTGCCAGCAGCCATCGTGGGGGGTTACGAGAGACCCAGTACTTC. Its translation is CASSHRGGLRETQYF.

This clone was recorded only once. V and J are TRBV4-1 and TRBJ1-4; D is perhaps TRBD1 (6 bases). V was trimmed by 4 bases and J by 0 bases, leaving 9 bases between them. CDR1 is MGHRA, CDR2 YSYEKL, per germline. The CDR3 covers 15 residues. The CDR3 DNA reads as TGCGCCAGCAGCCCTCCAGGGGCAACTAATGAAAAACTGTTTTTT. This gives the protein CASSPPGATNEKLFF.

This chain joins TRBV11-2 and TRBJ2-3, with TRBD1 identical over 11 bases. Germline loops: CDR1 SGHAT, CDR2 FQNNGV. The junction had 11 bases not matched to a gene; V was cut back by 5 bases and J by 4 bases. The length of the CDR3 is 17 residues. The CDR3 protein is CASSPPPGQGGADTQYF. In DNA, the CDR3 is TGTGCCAGCAGCCCCCCCCCGGGACAGGGGGGCGCAGATACGCAGTATTTT.

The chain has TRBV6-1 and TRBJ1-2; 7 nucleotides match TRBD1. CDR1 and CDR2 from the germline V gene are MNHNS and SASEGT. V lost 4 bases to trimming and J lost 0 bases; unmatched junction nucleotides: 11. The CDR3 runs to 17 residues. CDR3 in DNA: TGTGCCAGCAGTGTTCTCCCGGGACAGAGTACTAACTATGGCTACACCTTC. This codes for CASSVLPGQSTNYGYTF.

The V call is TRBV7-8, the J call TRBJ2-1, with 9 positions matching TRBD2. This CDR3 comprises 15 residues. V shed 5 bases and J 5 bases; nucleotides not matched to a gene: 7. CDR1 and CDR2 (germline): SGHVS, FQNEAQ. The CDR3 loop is CASSIRLAVDNEQFF. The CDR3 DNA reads TGTGCCAGCAGCATTCGACTAGCGGTAGACAATGAGCAGTTCTTC.

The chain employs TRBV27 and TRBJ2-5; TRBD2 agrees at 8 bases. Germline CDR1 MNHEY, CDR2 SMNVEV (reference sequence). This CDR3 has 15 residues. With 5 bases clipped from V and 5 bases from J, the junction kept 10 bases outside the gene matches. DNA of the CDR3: TGTGCCAGCAGTACCGGACTAGCTAGGACCGAGACCCAGTACTTC. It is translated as CASSTGLARTETQYF.

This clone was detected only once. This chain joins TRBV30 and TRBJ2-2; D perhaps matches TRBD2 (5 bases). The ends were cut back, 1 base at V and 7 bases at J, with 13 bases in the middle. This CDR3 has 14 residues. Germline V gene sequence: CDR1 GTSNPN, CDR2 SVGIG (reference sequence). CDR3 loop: CAWSGLAIGGELFF. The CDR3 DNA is TGTGCCTGGAGTGGGCTAGCCATAGGCGGGGAGCTGTTTTTT.

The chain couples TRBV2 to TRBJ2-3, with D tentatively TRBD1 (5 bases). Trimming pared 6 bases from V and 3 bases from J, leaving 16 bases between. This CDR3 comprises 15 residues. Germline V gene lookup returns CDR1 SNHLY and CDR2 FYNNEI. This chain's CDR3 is CASRRSQGSTDTQYF. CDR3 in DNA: TGTGCCAGCAGGAGGTCCCAGGGTAGTACAGATACGCAGTATTTT.